The 13 T cell receptor beta chains in this list originate from one sample, sequenced in a study of low-dose radiotherapy and immunotherapy resistance in tumors (dated by TCRdb to 2022 to 2024). Sequencing relied on an Illumina MiniSeq. To make first-strand cDNA, Superscript III was used along with a set of TRAV- and TRBV-specific primers so that both the TCRalpha and TCRbeta chains were covered. TCRs were amplified with Phusion for 20 to 25 PCR cycles using a constant-region primer together with the adapter attached to the V primers. TCRdb's own reprocessing of the public reads used fastp at Q25 and MiXCR and kept productive beta chains. Identical CDR3 proteins give one entry, which carries the most common genes and DNA. The sample table holds about 89,000 distinct CDR3 sequences, of which under 9.5% were seen once. The ten biggest clones cover approximately 0.98% of the sample. The time point tag for this specimen amounts to: before trial treatment.

Sequenced material: PBMCs, taken before treatment. These receptors were collected from a male donor with prostate cancer.

This clonotype was seen more than once but under ten times. The rearrangement joins TRBV6-1 to TRBJ2-1, with a tentative D call TRBD1 (6 bases). Germline assignment: CDR1 MNHNS and CDR2 SASEGT. Trimming cost V 4 bases and J 0 bases, with 13 bases left between them. This CDR3 spans 16 amino acids. CDR3: CASSVPQGHSYNEQFF. CDR3 sequence (DNA): TGTGCCAGCAGTGTTCCCCAGGGACACTCCTACAATGAGCAGTTCTTC.

This clonotype was observed many times. The V and J genes are TRBV2 and TRBJ1-6; D gene unclear. V was cut by 7 bases and J by 6 bases, with 10 bases left in between. Germline values: CDR1 SNHLY, CDR2 FYNNEI. The CDR3 extends over 13 amino acids. Here the CDR3 reads CASMLTPNSPLHF. CDR3 DNA sequence: TGTGCCAGCATGCTGACCCCTAATTCACCCCTCCACTTT.

This clonotype has a count of ten or more. V is TRBV5-1 and J is TRBJ2-6; D is unresolved. With 4 bases removed from V and 3 bases from J, the gap between germline ends came to 17 bases. The CDR3 is 17 amino acids. Germline V CDR1 and CDR2: SGHRS, YFSETQ. This CDR3 is CASSRTGLTSGANVLTF. The CDR3 nucleotides are TGCGCCAGCAGCAGAACCGGGTTGACGAGTGGGGCCAACGTCCTGACTTTC.

This clonotype has at least ten counts. The chain links TRBV24-1 to TRBJ1-4; TRBD1 is a possible D gene (5 bases). The CDR3 is made up of 15 amino acids. Trimming removed 5 bases at V and 7 bases at J, with 16 bases between. The germline V gene encodes CDR1 KGHDR and CDR2 SFDVKD. CDR3 amino acids: CATSAGVREGEKLFF. In nucleotides, the CDR3 is TGTGCCACCAGTGCCGGCGTCAGGGAGGGTGAAAAACTGTTTTTT.

The chain combines TRBV19 with TRBJ2-6; 8 bases are a match to TRBD1. The CDR3 loop spans 17 amino acids. Per germline, CDR1 LNHDA and CDR2 SQIVND (reference sequence). V lost 5 bases, J lost 0 bases, and 6 bases stayed unmatched. The CDR3 sequence is CASSHRQGTSGANVLTF. The CDR3 coding sequence is TGTGCCAGTAGTCACAGACAGGGGACCTCTGGGGCCAACGTCCTGACTTTC.

This clonotype came up many times. This chain joins TRBV18 and TRBJ2-2, with D tentatively TRBD2 (5 bases). Germline CDR1 and CDR2: KGHSH and LQKENI. Trimming took off 0 bases at V and 5 bases at J, with 10 bases between the two ends. The CDR3 is 15 amino acids. CDR3 region: CASSPPGGGTGELFF. In nucleotides, the CDR3 is TGTGCCAGCTCACCACCTGGCGGAGGTACCGGGGAGCTGTTTTTT.

Regarding this clonotype: A much bigger clone sits one base away, suggesting this may be a read error. The genes are TRBV5-3 and TRBJ2-2, with D possibly being TRBD1 (5 bases). TRBV5-3 is labeled an ORF, and its function is uncertain. The CDR3 contains 15 residues. The CDR3 here is CASSLRTWDTGELFF. For the CDR3, the DNA is TGTGCCAGCAGCTTAAGGACATGGGACACCGGGGAGCTGTTTTTT.

This clonotype was seen many times. The gene calls are TRBV3-1 and TRBJ1-3; 8 positions agree with TRBD1. The germline CDR1 and CDR2 sequences are LGHDT and YNNKEL (reference sequence). J gave up 0 bases and V 4 bases, and 11 bases lay outside the gene matches. The CDR3 has 18 amino acids. CDR3 residues: CASSLSGGQGFSGNTIYF. The CDR3 DNA reads TGTGCCAGCAGCCTAAGCGGAGGACAGGGTTTCTCTGGAAACACCATATATTTT.

This clonotype was recorded many times. The V gene is TRBV6-4, the J gene TRBJ1-5, with D uncertain. CDR3 length equals 15 residues. Trimming took 6 bases from V and 4 from J, leaving 16 bases between them. CDR1 MRHNA and CDR2 SNTAGT come from the germline V gene. The CDR3 nucleotides are TGTGCCAGCAGCCCCGGCCCGGGGAGTAATCAGCCCCAGCATTTT. This encodes CASSPGPGSNQPQHF.

This clonotype was found many times. The chain recombines TRBV2 with TRBJ2-2, with D hard to call. V was clipped by 5 bases and J by 4 bases, with 14 bases between them. The CDR3 runs to 15 residues. Germline lookup yields CDR1 SNHLY and CDR2 FYNNEI. DNA for the CDR3: TGTGCCAGCAGTATGGGTCAGCAGAGCACCGGGGAGCTGTTTTTT. Encoded protein: CASSMGQQSTGELFF.

There are many counts of this clonotype. The J gene is TRBJ2-3, the V gene TRBV2, with 13 nucleotides matching TRBD2. Germline V gene sequence: CDR1 SNHLY, CDR2 FYNNEI. The CDR3 contains 17 residues. The V and J ends lost 3 bases and 0 bases, in that order; junction bases with no gene match: 3. The CDR3 reads CASSDGTSGMSTDTQYF. The CDR3 region has the DNA TGTGCCAGCAGTGATGGGACTAGCGGGATGAGCACAGATACGCAGTATTTT. Looking up the rest from reference TRBV2 and TRBJ2-3 gives the full variable domain: EPEVTQTPSHQVTQMGQEVILRCVPISNHLYFYWYRQILGQKVEFLVSFYNNEISEKSEIFDDQFSVERPDGSNFTLKIRSTKLEDSAMYFCASSDGTSGMSTDTQYFGPGTRLTVL.

This clonotype was observed at least ten times. The chain uses TRBV14 and TRBJ2-3; D remains unclear. Germline V gene lookup returns CDR1 SGHDN and CDR2 FVKESK. The germline V and J ends were trimmed by 6 bases and 3 bases, with 13 bases remaining between them. This CDR3 spans 14 amino acids. The CDR3 DNA reads as TGTGCCAGCAGTTACCTAGTGGGGACAGATACGCAGTATTTT. Its protein is CASSYLVGTDTQYF.

In its sample, this clonotype was seen many times. The chain is built from TRBV4-1 and TRBJ2-7; perhaps TRBD1 as D (6 bases). Trimming pared 2 bases from V and 5 bases from J, leaving 16 bases between. The CDR3 runs 15 residues. CDR1 and CDR2 from the germline V gene are MGHRA and YSYEKL. The CDR3 DNA sequence: TGCGCCAGCAGCCAATTCTACAGGGAAAGGGACGAGCAGTACTTC. The encoded protein is CASSQFYRERDEQYF.